What follows are 7 T cell receptor beta chains derived from one specimen sequenced in a study of T cell responses to AZD1222 COVID-19 vaccine. Clones were read by immunoSEQ multiplex PCR, and TCRdb kept only the in-frame ones, dropping some. The table includes 95,000 to 110,000 clones, more than 80% detected once. The starting material was peripheral blood, obtained on day 0 of AZD1222 vaccination. These receptors all stem from an adult in good health.

The rearrangement uses TRBV30 and TRBJ2-1, with TRBD2 matching 9 bases. This CDR3 has 14 residues. Looked up from germline, CDR1 is GTSNPN and CDR2 is SVGIG (reference sequence). With V trimmed by 7 bases and J by 6 bases, 10 bases remained unmatched. DNA of the CDR3: TGTGCCTTCAGGGCTAGCGGGGCCCTCAATGAGCAGTTCTTC. The encoded protein is CAFRASGALNEQFF.

This clone was seen once. Sequence at one end of the junction differs from germline and may be a read error. The chain has TRBV20-1 and TRBJ1-2; 8 bases are a match to TRBD1. CDR1 and CDR2 (germline): DFQATT, SNEGSKA (reference sequence). CDR3 length: 10 amino acids. The CDR3, as DNA: TGCAGTGCTAGAGAACAGGGGGGCCTGTTC. This gives the protein CSAREQGGLF.

The V gene is TRBV18, the J gene TRBJ1-2; 9 nucleotides align to TRBD1. The CDR3 runs to 14 residues. The ends lost 2 bases at V and 6 bases at J; junction bases unmatched: 4. CDR1 and CDR2 (germline): KGHSH, LQKENI. DNA of the CDR3: TGTGCCAGCTCACCAGGGACAGGGAGTAATGGCTACACCTTC. It encodes CASSPGTGSNGYTF.

This clone is a singleton in its sample. V and J are TRBV19 and TRBJ1-5; D not resolved. Trimming left V 3 bases short and J 16 bases short, with 16 bases between. The germline V gene has CDR1 LNHDA and CDR2 SQIVND (reference sequence). The CDR3 sequence is 12 residues long. CDR3 DNA: TGTGCCAGTAGTATCTATAAGGACGGCCTACATTTT. It encodes CASSIYKDGLHF.

The genes are TRBV9 and TRBJ1-3; the D is unclear. V was clipped by 0 bases and J by 1 base, with 11 bases between them. This CDR3 is 16 amino acids long. Germline CDR1 is SGDLS and CDR2 is YYNGEE. CDR3 DNA: TGTGCCAGCAGCGTAGGCAATGTGGGGTCTGGAAACACCATATATTTT. This sequence encodes CASSVGNVGSGNTIYF.

The genes are TRBV6-5 and TRBJ2-1, with a weak D call TRBD2 (6 bases). Germline-derived CDR1 and CDR2 are MNHEY and SVGAGI. Deletions cut 11 bases from V and 5 bases from J, with 13 bases between. This CDR3 region has 12 residues. CDR3 sequence reads: CALLADNNEQFF. The CDR3 coding sequence is TGTGCCCTGTTAGCGGATAACAATGAGCAGTTCTTC.

This clone was detected a few times. The chain couples TRBV19 to TRBJ2-7; 12 positions agree with TRBD2. There are 15 residues in the CDR3. Germline lookup yields CDR1 LNHDA and CDR2 SQIVND (reference sequence). J was trimmed by 5 bases and V by 7 bases; bases with no gene match: 9. CDR3 coding DNA: TGTGCCAGTACCAGGACTAGCGGGAATGGAAACGAGCAGTACTTC. It encodes CASTRTSGNGNEQYF.